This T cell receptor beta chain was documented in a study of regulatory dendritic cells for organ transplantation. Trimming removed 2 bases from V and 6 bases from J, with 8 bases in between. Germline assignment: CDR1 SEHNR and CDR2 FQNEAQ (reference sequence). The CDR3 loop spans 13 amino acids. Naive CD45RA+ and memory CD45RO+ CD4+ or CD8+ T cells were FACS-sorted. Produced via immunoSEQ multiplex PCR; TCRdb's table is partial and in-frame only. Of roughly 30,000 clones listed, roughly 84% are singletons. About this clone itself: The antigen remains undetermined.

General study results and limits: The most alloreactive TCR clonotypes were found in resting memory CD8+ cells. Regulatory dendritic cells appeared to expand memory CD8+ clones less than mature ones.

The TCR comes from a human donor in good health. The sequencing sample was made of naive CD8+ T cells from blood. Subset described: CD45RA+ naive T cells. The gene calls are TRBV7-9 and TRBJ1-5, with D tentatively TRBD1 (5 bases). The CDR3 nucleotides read TGTGCCAGCAGCTTATCGGACACTCAGCCCCAGCATTTT. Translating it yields CASSLSDTQPQHF.